A selection of T cell receptor beta chains follows, all from one sample in a study of cytomegalovirus exposure and HLA in healthy donors. TCRdb keeps only in-frame clones here, not all; method: immunoSEQ multiplex PCR. This table holds 150,000 to 250,000 clones, roughly four fifths found once. The sample taken for sequencing was PBMCs. The receptors originated from a woman aged 45-59 years in good health and CMV-seropositive. The CDR3 runs from the conserved cysteine through the conserved F or W. The D gene is left open where the match is weak. Size is omitted from some rows. Given values are once, few, many or a class for expanded clones.

j_call | v_call | clone_size | d_call | cdr3_aa | cdr3_nt
TRBJ1-5 | TRBV19 | . | . | CASSVPRGNQPQHF | TGTGCCAGTAGTGTACCCAGGGGCAATCAGCCCCAGCATTTT
TRBJ2-3 | TRBV10-3 | . | TRBD2 | CAISDLLAGRSSTDTQYF | TGTGCCATCAGTGATCTTTTAGCGGGTCGCTCAAGCACAGATACGCAGTATTTT
TRBJ2-3 | TRBV10-3 | . | TRBD2 | CATVAGGADTQYF | TGTGCCACCGTAGCGGGAGGGGCAGATACGCAGTATTTT
TRBJ2-1 | TRBV29-1 | . | TRBD1 | CSVGGTGFNEQFF | TGCAGCGTTGGGGGGACAGGGTTCAATGAGCAGTTCTTC
TRBJ1-4 | TRBV4-3 | . | . | CASSQDYGEGEKLFF | TGCGCCAGCAGCCAAGATTACGGGGAGGGTGAAAAACTGTTTTTT
TRBJ2-3 | TRBV29-1 | . | TRBD1 | CSFRTGEDTQYF | TGCAGCTTCCGGACAGGGGAGGATACGCAGTATTTT
TRBJ2-3 | TRBV11-3 | . | TRBD1 | CASSSMTGADTQYF | TGTGCCAGCAGCTCTATGACAGGGGCAGATACGCAGTATTTT
TRBJ2-2 | TRBV7-7 | once | TRBD2 | CASSQTSANTGELFF | TGTGCTAGCAGCCAGACTAGCGCGAACACCGGGGAGCTGTTTTTT
TRBJ1-4 | TRBV28 | . | . | CASSFGGGFEKLFF | TGTGCCAGCAGTTTTGGGGGCGGTTTTGAAAAACTGTTTTTT
TRBJ2-5 | TRBV5-4 | . | . | CASSLGAGLEETQYF | TGTGCCAGCAGCTTGGGGGCAGGGTTGGAGGAGACCCAGTACTTC
TRBJ1-6 | TRBV2 | . | TRBD1 | CASGGQDNSPLHF | TGTGCCAGCGGGGGACAGGATAATTCACCCCTCCACTTT
TRBJ2-3 | TRBV28 | . | . | CASSSSPGVADTQYF | TGTGCCAGCAGTTCCTCTCCGGGGGTGGCAGATACGCAGTATTTT
TRBJ2-2 | TRBV7-9 | . | TRBD2 | CASSLHHLGTSGGTGELFF | TGTGCCAGCAGCCTCCACCACCTAGGGACTAGCGGGGGCACCGGGGAGCTGTTTTTT
TRBJ2-4 | TRBV19 | . | . | CATRGATGIQYF | TGTGCCACCCGCGGAGCCACCGGCATTCAGTACTTC
TRBJ1-2 | TRBV6-5 | . | TRBD1 | CASRTTGVPYGYTF | TGTGCCAGCAGAACGACAGGGGTACCCTATGGCTACACCTTC
TRBJ1-1 | TRBV7-8 | . | . | CASSLGREAWAFF | TGTGCCAGCAGCTTAGGGCGGGAGGCATGGGCTTTCTTT